This is a list of T cell receptor beta chains from one sample in a study of blood T cell repertoires in COVID-19. The assay was immunoSEQ multiplex PCR, and TCRdb's table has in-frame clones only and misses some. In the table there are about 170,000 clones, roughly 90% of which are singletons. The sample taken for sequencing was PBMCs or T cells enriched from blood (not recorded which). Receptors were obtained from a woman between 18 and 29 years old who had recovered from COVID-19. The CDR3 runs from the conserved cysteine through the conserved F or W. The order of the fields is CDR3 length, V gene, clone size, D gene, J gene, CDR3 protein, CDR3 DNA. D genes are given only for firm matches. Expanded clones are given a class, and other clones once, few, many or no size at all.

>17|TRBV28|-|TRBD1|TRBJ1-2
CASSSSRGRPRGYGYTF
TGTGCCAGCAGCTCCTCCAGGGGGCGGCCTCGTGGCTATGGCTACACCTTC
>19|TRBV30|-|TRBD2|TRBJ2-2
CAWSVLQVGGRANTGELFF
TGTGCCTGGAGTGTATTGCAGGTCGGCGGGAGGGCCAACACCGGGGAGCTGTTTTTT
>15|TRBV5-1|-|-|TRBJ1-3
CASSLEGASGNTIYF
TGCGCCAGCAGCTTGGAAGGGGCGTCTGGAAACACCATATATTTT
>16|TRBV4-1|-|-|TRBJ2-1
CASSQVSGTAHIEQFF
TGCGCCAGCAGCCAAGTATCAGGAACCGCTCATATTGAGCAGTTCTTC
>15|TRBV12-5|-|TRBD2|TRBJ2-1
CASGLGSGNTNEQFF
TGTGCTAGTGGTTTGGGGAGCGGGAACACCAATGAGCAGTTCTTC
>16|TRBV5-8|-|TRBD1|TRBJ2-2
CASSLGQGARTGELFF
TGTGCCAGCAGCCTAGGACAGGGGGCTAGGACCGGGGAGCTGTTTTTT
>18|TRBV7-8|-|TRBD2|TRBJ2-7
CASSSRGTSGLGQYEQYF
TGTGCCAGCAGCTCCCGCGGGACTAGCGGGTTAGGCCAATACGAGCAGTACTTC
>12|TRBV6-5|-|-|TRBJ2-2
CASIRGPGELFF
TGTGCCAGCATCAGGGGCCCCGGGGAGCTGTTTTTT
>16|TRBV7-8|-|-|TRBJ2-1
CASSDNYPLSDNEQFF
TGTGCCAGCAGCGATAATTACCCGTTAAGCGACAATGAGCAGTTCTTC
>19|TRBV7-9|-|TRBD1|TRBJ2-6
CASSQPGQGAVSGANVLTF
TGTGCCAGCAGCCAACCGGGACAGGGGGCTGTCTCTGGGGCCAACGTCCTGACTTTC
>13|TRBV7-8|-|-|TRBJ1-2
CASSLGLNYGYTF
TGTGCCAGCAGCTTAGGGCTCAACTATGGCTACACCTTC
>12|TRBV30|-|-|TRBJ2-7
CAWGDGHYEQYF
TGTGCCTGGGGGGACGGACACTACGAGCAGTACTTC
>13|TRBV5-6|-|TRBD2|TRBJ2-7
CASSLGSGAEQYF
TGTGCCAGCAGCTTAGGGAGCGGGGCAGAGCAGTACTTC
>18|TRBV6-2/TRBV6-3|-|-|TRBJ1-2
CASSYSKSLGQTNYGYTF
TGTGCCAGCAGTTACTCCAAATCACTCGGACAGACCAACTATGGCTACACCTTC
>15|TRBV29-1|-|TRBD2|TRBJ2-3
CSVQRLAGATDTQYF
TGCAGCGTTCAAAGACTAGCGGGAGCCACAGATACGCAGTATTTT
>13|TRBV2|-|TRBD1|TRBJ1-2
CASLPQGADGYTF
TGTGCCAGCTTACCACAGGGGGCGGATGGCTACACCTTC
>12|TRBV29-1|-|-|TRBJ2-4
CSAGESKNIQYF
TGCAGCGCCGGGGAGTCCAAAAACATTCAGTACTTC
>16|TRBV28|-|TRBD2|TRBJ2-7
CASSLPGLAKADEQYF
TGTGCCAGCAGTTTACCCGGACTAGCTAAAGCAGACGAGCAGTACTTC
>16|TRBV7-2|-|-|TRBJ2-3
CASSPLRIAATDTQYF
TGTGCCAGCAGCCCCCTGAGGATTGCGGCCACAGATACGCAGTATTTT
>14|TRBV10-1|-|TRBD2|TRBJ2-3
CAILTSEITDTQYF
TGCGCCATTTTGACTAGCGAGATCACAGATACGCAGTATTTT
>14|TRBV7-8|-|-|TRBJ2-3
CASSLVVSTDTQYF
TGTGCCAGCAGCTTAGTCGTAAGCACAGATACGCAGTATTTT
>11|TRBV28|few|-|TRBJ2-7
CATGQRYEQYF
TGTGCCACCGGACAGCGGTACGAGCAGTACTTC
>11|TRBV9|-|-|TRBJ2-7
CASSPHYEQYF
TGTGCCAGCAGTCCCCACTACGAGCAGTACTTC
>12|TRBV25-1|-|-|TRBJ2-1
CASSLASNEQFF
TGTGCCAGCAGTTTAGCTTCCAATGAGCAGTTCTTC
>16|TRBV5-1|-|TRBD1|TRBJ2-7
CASSLDAGGFIYEQYF
TGCGCCAGCAGCTTGGATGCAGGGGGCTTCATCTACGAGCAGTACTTC
>14|TRBV11-2|-|TRBD2|TRBJ2-3
CAKPGGARTDTQYF
TGTGCCAAACCGGGGGGGGCACGCACAGATACGCAGTATTTT
>15|TRBV7-2|-|-|TRBJ2-1
CASSPGVSSYNEQFF
TGTGCCAGCAGCCCGGGTGTAAGCTCCTACAATGAGCAGTTCTTC
>15|TRBV2|-|TRBD2|TRBJ2-2
CASRELAGGTGELFF
TGTGCCAGCAGGGAACTAGCGGGGGGGACCGGGGAGCTGTTTTTT
>13|TRBV5-4|-|TRBD1|TRBJ2-1
CASSRDRVNEQFF
TGTGCCAGCAGCAGGGACAGGGTGAATGAGCAGTTCTTC
>15|TRBV12-5|-|-|TRBJ2-1
CASGLGSSENNEQFF
TGTGCTAGTGGTCTTGGGTCTAGCGAGAACAATGAGCAGTTCTTC
>14|TRBV18|-|TRBD2|TRBJ2-5
CASSMGLAEETQYF
TGTGCCAGCTCAATGGGACTAGCGGAAGAGACCCAGTACTTC
>14|TRBV2|-|TRBD1|TRBJ1-4
CASRQDRAGEKLFF
TGTGCCAGCAGACAGGACAGGGCCGGCGAAAAACTGTTTTTT
>14|TRBV6-5|-|-|TRBJ2-3
CASSRDTAQVTQYF
TGTGCCAGCAGCCGGGACACGGCACAGGTTACGCAGTATTTT
>15|TRBV6-6|-|TRBD1|TRBJ1-5
CASSFWDRENQPQHF
TGTGCCAGCAGTTTCTGGGACAGGGAGAATCAGCCCCAGCATTTT
>14|TRBV11-2|-|TRBD2|TRBJ2-7
CASSLGRERYEQYF
TGTGCCAGCAGCCTGGGGCGGGAGCGCTACGAGCAGTACTTC
>16|TRBV3-1/TRBV3-2|-|TRBD2|TRBJ2-3
CASSQVAGASTDTQYF
TGTGCCAGCAGCCAGGTGGCGGGAGCGAGCACAGATACGCAGTATTTT
>16|TRBV18|-|TRBD1|TRBJ1-2
CASSPAGTAINYGYTF
TGTGCCAGCTCACCCGCCGGGACAGCCATTAACTATGGCTACACCTTC
>12|TRBV5-6|-|-|TRBJ2-7
CASSIDNYEQYF
TGTGCCAGCAGCATCGACAACTACGAGCAGTACTTC
>15|TRBV18|-|-|TRBJ2-7
CASSPPGSGRYEQYF
TGTGCCAGCTCACCGCCAGGTAGCGGTCGCTACGAGCAGTACTTC
>13|TRBV7-2|-|-|TRBJ2-7
CASTGGRSYEQYF
TGTGCCAGCACCGGGGGGCGCTCCTACGAGCAGTACTTC
>13|TRBV19|-|-|TRBJ2-7
CASSIGRTYEQYF
TGTGCCAGTAGTATTGGCAGAACCTACGAGCAGTACTTC
>15|TRBV28|-|TRBD2|TRBJ2-1
CGWSSGGEGGNEQFF
TGTGGGTGGTCTAGCGGGGGTGAAGGGGGCAATGAGCAGTTCTTC
>12|TRBV12-3/TRBV12-4|-|-|TRBJ1-2
CASRIPSYGYTF
TGTGCCAGTCGGATACCTAGTTATGGCTACACCTTC
>14|TRBV19|-|-|TRBJ1-3
CASSRGGSGNTIYF
TGTGCCAGTAGTCGCGGCGGCTCTGGAAACACCATATATTTT
>14|TRBV19|-|-|TRBJ2-2
CASSIDAGVGELFF
TGTGCCAGTAGTATAGACGCAGGCGTCGGGGAGCTGTTTTTT
>16|TRBV5-1|-|TRBD1|TRBJ2-5
CASSSYLGTVQETQYF
TGCGCCAGCAGCTCGTATCTCGGGACAGTCCAAGAGACCCAGTACTTC
>16|TRBV4-2|-|-|TRBJ2-1
CASSQATAASYNEQFF
TGTGCCAGCAGCCAAGCAACAGCTGCTTCCTACAATGAGCAGTTCTTC
>13|TRBV10-1|-|-|TRBJ2-1
CASSECSVCEQFF
TGCGCCAGCAGTGAGTGCAGTGTTTGTGAGCAGTTCTTC
>16|TRBV28|-|TRBD2|TRBJ2-7
CASSRVQGLAWDEQYF
TGTGCCAGCAGCCGCGTCCAGGGACTAGCCTGGGACGAGCAGTACTTC
>16|TRBV18|-|TRBD2|TRBJ2-7
CASSPTPGLVSYEQYF
TGTGCCAGCTCACCGACTCCGGGACTAGTTTCCTACGAGCAGTACTTC
>16|TRBV5-1|-|-|TRBJ2-7
CASSLTPVDFSYEQYF
TGCGCCAGCAGCCTGACTCCCGTGGACTTCTCCTACGAGCAGTACTTC
>13|TRBV21-1|-|-|TRBJ1-6
CASNNRDNSPLHF
TGTGCCAGCAACAACAGGGATAATTCACCCCTCCACTTT
>16|TRBV19|-|-|TRBJ1-2
CASSPPGQGLENYYTF
TGTGCCAGTAGTCCTCCCGGGCAGGGGCTGGAAAATTACTACACCTTC
>16|TRBV27|-|TRBD1|TRBJ1-2
CASSPRTGGLNYGYTF
TGTGCCAGCAGTCCAAGGACAGGGGGTCTTAACTATGGCTACACCTTC
>16|TRBV11-2|-|TRBD1|TRBJ1-1
CASSLALQGGGTEAFF
TGTGCCAGCAGCTTAGCACTACAGGGGGGGGGCACTGAAGCTTTCTTT
>14|TRBV2|-|-|TRBJ1-5
CASSPGTSNQPQHF
TGTGCCAGCAGTCCCGGGACAAGCAATCAGCCCCAGCATTTT
>15|TRBV27|few|TRBD2|TRBJ2-7
CASIARREGRYEQYF
TGTGCCAGCATAGCCAGGCGGGAGGGCCGGTACGAGCAGTACTTC